Listed below are T cell receptor beta chains from one sample, sequenced in a study of Ad26.COV2.S vaccination and SARS-CoV-2 variants. The table came from immunoSEQ multiplex PCR; TCRdb's copy has only in-frame clones and leaves some out. The sample gives around 450,000 clones, around 90% of which show up once; 9% to 15% is in the top ten. Here the sequenced sample was peripheral blood, taken in a trial of Ad26.COV2.S vaccine versus placebo. The receptors were sampled from a person aged 18-65 years who received the Ad26.COV2.S COVID-19 vaccine or a placebo. Each CDR3 is given with its conserved first and last residue. D genes are given only for firm matches. Clone size is shown for a subset of rows, as once, few, many or a class of expanded clone.

abundance	v_gene	d_gene	j_gene	CDR3nt	CDR3aa
NA	TRBV19	TRBD1	TRBJ2-7	TGTGCCAGTAGTCAAGAACGACAGGGGTTCCCCTACGAGCAGTACTTC	CASSQERQGFPYEQYF
NA	TRBV19	NA	TRBJ1-2	TGTGCCAGTAGTATGTCGGGGGCGTATGGCTACACCTTC	CASSMSGAYGYTF
NA	TRBV5-5	NA	TRBJ2-1	TGTGCCAGCAGCCCCTACTCCGTGAACCACAATGAGCAGTTCTTC	CASSPYSVNHNEQFF
NA	TRBV11-2	NA	TRBJ1-1	TGTGCCAGCAGCTTTCAGGGTGAAGCTTTCTTT	CASSFQGEAFF
NA	TRBV4-1	TRBD1	TRBJ2-7	TGCGCCAGCAGTGCCCGGGACAGGGTTAACGAGCAGTACTTC	CASSARDRVNEQYF
NA	TRBV28	NA	TRBJ1-1	TGTGCCAGCAGTTTATGGAGCAACACTGAAGCTTTCTTT	CASSLWSNTEAFF
NA	TRBV18	NA	TRBJ1-1	TGTGCCAGCTCGCTTGACAGTAACACTGAAGCTTTCTTT	CASSLDSNTEAFF
NA	TRBV4-3	TRBD1	TRBJ2-3	TGCGCCAGCAGCCCTTTAACGGACAGGGGGACAGATACGCAGTATTTT	CASSPLTDRGTDTQYF
NA	TRBV7-2	TRBD2	TRBJ2-5	TGTGCCAGCAGCTTAGAGCGGGGGGAAGAGACCCAGTACTTC	CASSLERGEETQYF
NA	TRBV30	TRBD2	TRBJ2-1	TGTGCCTGGGAAACCGGGCTAGCGGGACGGAATGAGCAGTTCTTC	CAWETGLAGRNEQFF
NA	TRBV5-4	NA	TRBJ2-5	TGTGCCAGCAGCTCCACCGACTGGGCGTACCAAGAGACCCAGTACTTC	CASSSTDWAYQETQYF
NA	TRBV10-3	TRBD1	TRBJ1-4	TGTGCCATCAGTGAGTCCTTGACAGGGGCTGCAACTAATGAAAAACTGTTTTTT	CAISESLTGAATNEKLFF
NA	TRBV4-2	NA	TRBJ2-2	TGTGCCAGCAGCCACGACCGGGGCGGGGCGAACACCGGGGAGCTGTTTTTT	CASSHDRGGANTGELFF
NA	TRBV27	TRBD1	TRBJ1-4	TGTGCCAGCAGTTTAGGGACAGGGGGTCTTTCAAAACTGTTTTTT	CASSLGTGGLSKLFF
once	TRBV28	TRBD2	TRBJ2-5	TGTGCCAGCAGGCCCGGGACTAGCGGGAAGGGCCAAGAGACCCAGTACTTC	CASRPGTSGKGQETQYF
NA	TRBV6-5	TRBD2	TRBJ2-7	TGTGCCAGCAGTTACTCTACCGGCGGGAGTACTTACGAGCAGTACTTC	CASSYSTGGSTYEQYF
NA	TRBV4-2	NA	TRBJ2-1	TGTGCCAGCAGCCAAGATTTGGGCAGGGAATACAATGAGCAGTTCTTC	CASSQDLGREYNEQFF
NA	TRBV7-6	NA	TRBJ2-3	TGTGCCAGCAGCCATGGATATGAGTCGAGCACAGATACGCAGTATTTT	CASSHGYESSTDTQYF
NA	TRBV6-2/TRBV6-3	NA	TRBJ1-5	TGTGCCAGCAGTTACACAGATAGCAATCAGCCCCAGCATTTT	CASSYTDSNQPQHF
NA	TRBV7-8	NA	TRBJ1-2	TGTGCCAGCAGCTTAGGGGGCCAGGCAGGTTTTGGCTACACCTTC	CASSLGGQAGFGYTF
NA	TRBV6-2/TRBV6-3	NA	TRBJ1-5	TGTGCCAGCAGTAGGGACGACAATCAGCCCCAGCATTTT	CASSRDDNQPQHF
NA	TRBV19	TRBD1	TRBJ1-2	TGTGCCAGTAGTGCCGGACAGGGAAGTTACTATGGCTACACCTTC	CASSAGQGSYYGYTF
NA	TRBV7-2	NA	TRBJ2-3	TGTGCCAGCAGCTTAGCTTTCGTGCCCACAGATACGCAGTATTTT	CASSLAFVPTDTQYF
NA	TRBV25-1	TRBD1	TRBJ1-4	TGTGCCAGCAGTGAGCCTGGGACAGGGAGTGAAAAACTGTTTTTT	CASSEPGTGSEKLFF
NA	TRBV4-1	NA	TRBJ1-4	TGCGCCAGCAGCCAAGAAAATGACAGGTTTGGTGAAAAACTGTTTTTT	CASSQENDRFGEKLFF
NA	TRBV12-3/TRBV12-4	NA	TRBJ1-5	TGTGCCAGTCGTTATAGCAATCAGCCCCAGCATTTT	CASRYSNQPQHF
NA	TRBV19	NA	TRBJ2-3	TGTGCCAGTAGGCAGACTTCTAGCACAGATACGCAGTATTTT	CASRQTSSTDTQYF
once	TRBV29-1	NA	TRBJ2-7	TGCAGCGTTGAAGTGAGCGGAGGGGTCTACGAGCAGTACTTC	CSVEVSGGVYEQYF
NA	TRBV4-3	NA	TRBJ2-2	TGCGCCAGCAGCCCCGTCACCACCGGGGAGCTGTTTTTT	CASSPVTTGELFF
NA	TRBV7-9	TRBD2	TRBJ2-7	TGTGCCAGCAGTTCCGCTGGGACTAGCGGGGATAATGAGCAGTACTTC	CASSSAGTSGDNEQYF
once	TRBV29-1	NA	TRBJ1-2	TGCAGCGTTGAACAGGGTAACTATGGCTACACCTTC	CSVEQGNYGYTF
NA	TRBV12-3/TRBV12-4	NA	TRBJ1-5	TGTGCCAGCAGCCTAGGGGATAATCAGCCCCAGCATTTT	CASSLGDNQPQHF
NA	TRBV5-6	NA	TRBJ1-6	TGTGCCAGCAGCTTACGGGGGACTAAGGGGTGGGCACCCCTCCACTTT	CASSLRGTKGWAPLHF
NA	TRBV7-2	TRBD1	TRBJ2-3	TGTGCCAGCAGCTTATGGGGACAGGGGCTTTTGGATACGCAGTATTTT	CASSLWGQGLLDTQYF
NA	TRBV29-1	NA	TRBJ1-1	TGCAGCGTATCACAGGGCTTGGCTTTCTTT	CSVSQGLAFF
NA	TRBV29-1	NA	TRBJ2-5	TGCAGCGTTGGTCAGGCGGGCAAGACCCAGTACTTC	CSVGQAGKTQYF
NA	TRBV3-1/TRBV3-2	NA	TRBJ1-1	TGTGCCAGCAGCCAGAAAGAGCTATCCATGAACACTGAAGCTTTCTTT	CASSQKELSMNTEAFF
NA	TRBV7-9	NA	TRBJ1-3	TGTGCCAGCAGCTTATTAACCCTCCCACCAAACACCATATATTTT	CASSLLTLPPNTIYF
once	TRBV30	NA	TRBJ1-3	TGTGCCTGGAGTCCCGGCATCTTCGGAAACACCATATATTTT	CAWSPGIFGNTIYF